One sample yielded the 18 T cell receptor beta chains listed below, sequenced in a study of T cell responses to AZD1222 COVID-19 vaccine. The assay was immunoSEQ multiplex PCR, and TCRdb's table has in-frame clones only and misses some. The data contain about 200,000 clones, about nine tenths of them singletons. The sample was peripheral blood, taken 28 days after the second AZD1222 dose. These receptors originate from an adult who received the AZD1222 COVID-19 vaccine.

The chain combines TRBV28 with TRBJ1-1; unclear D gene. The CDR3 sequence is 13 residues long. Germline V lookup: CDR1 MDHEN, CDR2 SYDVKM. V gave up 5 bases and J gave up 0 bases, with 7 bases separating them. CDR3 in DNA: TGTGCCAGCAGTCCGATACTGAACACTGAAGCTTTCTTT. Amino acids: CASSPILNTEAFF. The full variable domain, in which reference TRBV28 and TRBJ1-1 provide the parts outside the CDR3, is DVKVTQSSRYLVKRTGEKVFLECVQDMDHENMFWYRQDPGLGLRLIYFSYDVKMKEKGDIPEGYSVSREKKERFSLILESASTNQTSMYLCASSPILNTEAFFGQGTRLTVV.

This clone was seen a single time. This rearrangement joins TRBV5-1 to TRBJ1-2; D is ambiguous. The CDR3 length is 13 residues. With 3 bases removed from V and 0 bases from J, the gap between germline ends came to 6 bases. Germline V lookup: CDR1 SGHRS, CDR2 YFSETQ. In DNA form, the CDR3 reads TGCGCCAGCAGCTCGACGGCTAACTATGGCTACACCTTC. As protein: CASSSTANYGYTF.

The chain recombines TRBV20-1 with TRBJ2-4; D possibly corresponds to TRBD1 (6 bases). Germline CDR1 and CDR2: DFQATT and SNEGSKA (reference sequence). The CDR3 spans 15 residues. The V and J ends lost 3 bases and 2 bases respectively, with 14 bases between them. The CDR3 sequence: CSASPRGSSKNIQYF. CDR3 nucleotide sequence: TGCAGTGCTAGTCCAAGGGGGTCCTCCAAAAACATTCAGTACTTC.

This clone was seen a single time. V usage is TRBV11-2 and J usage is TRBJ1-1; D gene ambiguous. The germline gives CDR1 SGHAT, CDR2 FQNNGV. Trimming left V 6 bases short and J 3 bases short, with 5 bases between. The CDR3 runs 11 residues. DNA of the CDR3: TGTGCCAGCAGTTTCGACACTGAAGCTTTCTTT. Translation gives CASSFDTEAFF.

The V and J genes are TRBV11-3 and TRBJ2-7; no clear D. V dropped 5 bases and J dropped 7 bases, with 9 bases sitting between them. The CDR3 spans 11 residues. CDR1 and CDR2 from the germline V gene are SGHNT and YENEEA. The CDR3 DNA sequence: TGTGCCAGCAGCCGAGGCCGGGAGCAGTACTTC. Amino acids: CASSRGREQYF.

This CDR3 is CASSKERELTDTQYF. The DNA of the CDR3 is TGTGCCAGCAGCAAAGAAAGGGAGCTGACAGATACGCAGTATTTT. The chain combines TRBV21-1 with TRBJ2-3; the D segment call TRBD2 is taken from the table without a DNA check. TRBV21-1 is a documented pseudogene. This CDR3 spans 15 amino acids.

As DNA, the CDR3 is TGCGCCAGCAGCTTGGAGTTATACGAGCAGTACTTC. The encoded protein is CASSLELYEQYF. The chain couples TRBV5-1 to TRBJ2-7, with no clear D. The CDR3 consists of 12 residues. V was cut by 0 bases and J by 4 bases, with 5 bases left in between. Germline V gene sequence: CDR1 SGHRS, CDR2 YFSETQ.

This clone was observed a single time. V and J are TRBV2 and TRBJ2-1; the match to TRBD2 covers 11 bases. Germline values: CDR1 SNHLY, CDR2 FYNNEI. With 5 bases clipped from V and 4 bases from J, the junction kept 1 base outside the gene matches. The CDR3 totals 14 residues. CDR3 nucleotides: TGTGCCAGCAGTTGGACTAGCGGGTACAATGAGCAGTTCTTC. Protein: CASSWTSGYNEQFF.

This chain uses TRBV7-2 with TRBJ2-5; TRBD2 aligns across 11 bases. The germline V gene encodes CDR1 SGHTA and CDR2 FQGNSA. Germline trimming cut 9 bases from V and 5 bases from J; bases unmatched to any gene: 5. The CDR3 covers 13 residues. The CDR3 protein is CASSGRAGETQYF. CDR3 DNA: TGTGCCAGTAGCGGGAGGGCCGGTGAGACCCAGTACTTC.

The V call is TRBV12-3 or TRBV12-4, the J call TRBJ1-2, with D unclear. This CDR3 contains 13 residues. V was clipped by 1 base and J by 7 bases, with 10 bases between them. CDR3 loop: CASSLVGKVGYTF. CDR3 DNA: TGTGCCAGCAGTTTAGTAGGGAAGGTTGGCTACACCTTC.

The V and J genes are TRBV2 and TRBJ2-3; D may correspond to TRBD1 or TRBD2 (5 bases each). CDR1 and CDR2 from the germline V gene are SNHLY and FYNNEI. CDR3 size: 14 residues. V lost 7 bases to trimming and J lost 0 bases, with 11 bases between them. In DNA, the CDR3 is TGTGCCAGCATCGGGGCCTTTAGCACAGATACGCAGTATTTT. Translated, it gives CASIGAFSTDTQYF.

The gene calls are TRBV19 and TRBJ1-6; D is undetermined. V shed 4 bases and J shed 7 bases, with 17 bases lying between them. This CDR3 has 16 amino acids. Germline V lookup: CDR1 LNHDA, CDR2 SQIVND (reference sequence). CDR3 in DNA: TGTGCCAGTAGTAGACGGACCGAGGACTTCAATTCACCCCTCCACTTT. It translates to CASSRRTEDFNSPLHF.

The chain combines TRBV4-3 with TRBJ2-3; 8 bases map to TRBD2. CDR3 size: 17 residues. Germline assignment: CDR1 LGHNA and CDR2 YSLEER. With 1 base clipped from V and 6 bases from J, the junction kept 12 bases outside the gene matches. CDR3 nucleotide sequence: TGCGCCAGCAGCCAAGGGGGATGGACTAGCCACGGTGATACGCAGTATTTT. Protein product: CASSQGGWTSHGDTQYF.

The chain uses TRBV19 and TRBJ2-2; no reliable D call. V was trimmed by 10 bases and J by 1 base, leaving 22 bases between them. The CDR3 consists of 17 residues. Germline V gives CDR1 LNHDA, CDR2 SQIVND (reference sequence). CDR3 residues: CATKGPSSLWNTGELFF. In DNA, the CDR3 is TGTGCCACCAAGGGCCCTAGTAGCCTCTGGAACACCGGGGAGCTGTTTTTT.

V gene TRBV2 combines with J gene TRBJ2-3, with D maybe TRBD2 (6 bases). In germline, CDR1 is SNHLY, CDR2 FYNNEI. The length of the CDR3 is 13 residues. Trimming pared 7 bases from V and 1 base from J, leaving 9 bases between. CDR3 nucleotides: TGTGCCAGCATGCAGCGGGGCACAGATACGCAGTATTTT. Its translation: CASMQRGTDTQYF. Supplemented by reference TRBV2 and TRBJ2-3, the full variable domain reads EPEVTQTPSHQVTQMGQEVILRCVPISNHLYFYWYRQILGQKVEFLVSFYNNEISEKSEIFDDQFSVERPDGSNFTLKIRSTKLEDSAMYFCASMQRGTDTQYFGPGTRLTVL.

This clone is a singleton in its sample. V is TRBV6-2 or TRBV6-3 and J is TRBJ2-1, with TRBD2 matching 9 bases. V lost 5 bases, J lost 4 bases, and 9 bases stayed unmatched. The CDR3 is made up of 16 amino acids. CDR1 MNHEY and CDR2 SVGEGT come from the germline V gene. As DNA, the CDR3 is TGTGCCAGCAGTGGGCTAGCGGGAAACTCTTACAATGAGCAGTTCTTC. This codes for CASSGLAGNSYNEQFF.

The V gene is TRBV4-2, the J gene TRBJ2-1; the match to TRBD2 covers 7 bases. Germline assignment: CDR1 LGHNA and CDR2 YNFKEQ. The length of the CDR3 is 17 residues. With V trimmed by 1 base and J by 3 bases, 9 bases remained unmatched. DNA for the CDR3: TGTGCCAGCAGCCAAGTGTTCGGGCCGGGAGGCTACAATGAGCAGTTCTTC. Translating gives CASSQVFGPGGYNEQFF.

The CDR3 protein is CAWNPGGGGYTF. In DNA form, the CDR3 reads TGTGCCTGGAACCCAGGGGGAGGTGGCTACACCTTC. The chain has TRBV30 and TRBJ1-2; 7 bases map to TRBD1. The trim removed 4 bases at V and 7 bases at J, leaving 6 bases unmatched. The germline V gene has CDR1 GTSNPN and CDR2 SVGIG (reference sequence). The CDR3 consists of 12 residues.